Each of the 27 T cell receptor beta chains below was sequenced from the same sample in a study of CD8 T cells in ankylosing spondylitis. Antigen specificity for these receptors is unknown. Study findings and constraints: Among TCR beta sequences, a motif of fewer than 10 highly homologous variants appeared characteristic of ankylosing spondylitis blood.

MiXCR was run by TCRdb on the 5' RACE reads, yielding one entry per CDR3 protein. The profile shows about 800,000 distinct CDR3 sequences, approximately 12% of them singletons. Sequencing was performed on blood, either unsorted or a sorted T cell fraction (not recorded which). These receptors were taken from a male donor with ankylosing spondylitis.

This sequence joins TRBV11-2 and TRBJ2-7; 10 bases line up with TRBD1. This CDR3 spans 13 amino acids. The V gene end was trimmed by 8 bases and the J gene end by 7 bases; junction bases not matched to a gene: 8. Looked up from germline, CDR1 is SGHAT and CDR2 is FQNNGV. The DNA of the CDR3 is TGTGCCAGCCTGGGGGACAGGGGTCGGGAGCAGTACTTC. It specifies CASLGDRGREQYF.

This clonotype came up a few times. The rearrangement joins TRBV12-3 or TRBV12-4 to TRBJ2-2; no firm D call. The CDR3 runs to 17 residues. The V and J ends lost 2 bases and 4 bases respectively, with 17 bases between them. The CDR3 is CASSLIERGVPTGELFF. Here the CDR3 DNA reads TGTGCCAGCAGTTTAATTGAGCGTGGGGTCCCCACCGGGGAGCTGTTTTTT.

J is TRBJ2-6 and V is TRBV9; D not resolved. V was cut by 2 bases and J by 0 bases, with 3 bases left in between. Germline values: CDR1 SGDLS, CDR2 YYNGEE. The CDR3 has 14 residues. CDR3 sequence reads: CASSVPSGANVLTF. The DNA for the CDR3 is TGTGCCAGCAGCGTTCCCTCTGGGGCCAACGTCCTGACTTTC.

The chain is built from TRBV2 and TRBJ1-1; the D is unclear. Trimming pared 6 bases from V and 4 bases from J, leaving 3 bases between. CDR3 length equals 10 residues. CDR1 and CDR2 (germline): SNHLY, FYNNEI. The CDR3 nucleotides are TGTGCCAGCAGGGCCACTGAAGCTTTCTTT. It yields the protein CASRATEAFF.

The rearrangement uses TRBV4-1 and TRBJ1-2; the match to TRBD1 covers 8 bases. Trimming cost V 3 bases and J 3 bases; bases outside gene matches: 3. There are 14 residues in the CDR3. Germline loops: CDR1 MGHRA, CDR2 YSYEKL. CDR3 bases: TGCGCCAGCAGCCAGAACAGGGGGTACTATGGCTACACCTTC. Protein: CASSQNRGYYGYTF.

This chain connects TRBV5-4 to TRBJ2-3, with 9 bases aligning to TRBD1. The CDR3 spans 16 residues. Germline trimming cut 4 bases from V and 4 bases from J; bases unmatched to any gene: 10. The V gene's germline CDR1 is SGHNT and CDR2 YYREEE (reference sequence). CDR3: CASSRKTGGRADTQYF. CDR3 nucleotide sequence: TGTGCCAGCAGCCGTAAGACAGGGGGTAGGGCAGATACGCAGTATTTT.

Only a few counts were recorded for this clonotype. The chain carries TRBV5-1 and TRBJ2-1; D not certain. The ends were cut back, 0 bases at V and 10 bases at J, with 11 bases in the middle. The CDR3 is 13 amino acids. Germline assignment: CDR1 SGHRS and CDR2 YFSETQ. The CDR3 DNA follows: TGCGCCAGCAGCTTGGACACCTCCGGGGAGCAGTTCTTC. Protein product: CASSLDTSGEQFF.

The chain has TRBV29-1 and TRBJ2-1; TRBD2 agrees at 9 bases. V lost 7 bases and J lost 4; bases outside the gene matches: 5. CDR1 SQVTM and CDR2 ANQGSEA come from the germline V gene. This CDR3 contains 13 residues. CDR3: CSAVAGDYNEQFF. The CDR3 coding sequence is TGCAGCGCCGTAGCGGGAGATTACAATGAGCAGTTCTTC.

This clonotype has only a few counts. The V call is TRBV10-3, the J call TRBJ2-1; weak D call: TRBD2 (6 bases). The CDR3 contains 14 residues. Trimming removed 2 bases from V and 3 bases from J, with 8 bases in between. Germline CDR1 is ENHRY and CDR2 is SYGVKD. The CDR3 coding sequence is TGTGCCATCAGTGAGACTAGCAGCTACAATGAGCAGTTCTTC. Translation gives CAISETSSYNEQFF.

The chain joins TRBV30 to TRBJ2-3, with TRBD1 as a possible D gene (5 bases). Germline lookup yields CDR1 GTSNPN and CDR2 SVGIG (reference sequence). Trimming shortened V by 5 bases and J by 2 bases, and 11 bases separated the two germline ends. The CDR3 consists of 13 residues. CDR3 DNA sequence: TGTGCCTGGTATAGGGGAATCACAGATACGCAGTATTTT. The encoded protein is CAWYRGITDTQYF.

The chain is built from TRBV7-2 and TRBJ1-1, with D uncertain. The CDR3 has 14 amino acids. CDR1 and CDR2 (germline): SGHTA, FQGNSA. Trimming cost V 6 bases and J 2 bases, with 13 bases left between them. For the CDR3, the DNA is TGTGCCAGCAGGCTCGGGATGACTAACACTGAAGCTTTCTTT. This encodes CASRLGMTNTEAFF.

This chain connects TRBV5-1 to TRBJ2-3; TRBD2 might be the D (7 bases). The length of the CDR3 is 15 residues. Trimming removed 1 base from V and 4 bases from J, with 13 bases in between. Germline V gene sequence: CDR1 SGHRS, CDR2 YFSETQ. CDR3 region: CASSLYGGGPDTQYF. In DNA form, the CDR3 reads TGCGCCAGCAGCTTGTATGGGGGGGGGCCAGATACGCAGTATTTT.

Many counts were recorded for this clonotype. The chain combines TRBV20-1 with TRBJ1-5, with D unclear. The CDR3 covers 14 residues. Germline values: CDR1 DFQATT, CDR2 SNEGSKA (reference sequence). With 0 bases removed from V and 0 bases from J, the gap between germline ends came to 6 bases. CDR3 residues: CSARDVYSNQPQHF. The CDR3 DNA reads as TGCAGTGCTAGAGACGTCTATAGCAATCAGCCCCAGCATTTT.

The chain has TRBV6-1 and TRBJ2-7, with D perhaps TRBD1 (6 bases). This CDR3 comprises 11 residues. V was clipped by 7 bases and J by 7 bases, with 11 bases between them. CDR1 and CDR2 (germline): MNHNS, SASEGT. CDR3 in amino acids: CASTLQGEQYF. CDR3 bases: TGTGCCAGCACCCTCCAGGGGGAGCAGTACTTC.

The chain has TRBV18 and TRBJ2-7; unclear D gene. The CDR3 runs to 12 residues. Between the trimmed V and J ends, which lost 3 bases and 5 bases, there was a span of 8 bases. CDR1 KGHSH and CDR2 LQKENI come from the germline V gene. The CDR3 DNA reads TGTGCCAGCTCACCTCAAGAGGACGAGCAGTACTTC. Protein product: CASSPQEDEQYF.

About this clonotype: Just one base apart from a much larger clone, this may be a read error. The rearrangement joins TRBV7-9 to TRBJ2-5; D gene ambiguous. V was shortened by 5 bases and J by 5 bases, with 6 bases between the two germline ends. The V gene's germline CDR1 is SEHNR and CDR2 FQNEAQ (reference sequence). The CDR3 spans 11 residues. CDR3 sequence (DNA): TGTGCCAGCAGCAAATGGGAGACCCAGTACTTC. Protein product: CASSKWETQYF.

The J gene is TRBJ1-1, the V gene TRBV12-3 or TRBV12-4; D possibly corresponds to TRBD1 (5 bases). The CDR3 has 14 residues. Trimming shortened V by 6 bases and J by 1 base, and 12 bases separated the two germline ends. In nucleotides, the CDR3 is TGTGCCAGCAGCCCGGGACTCCCGAACACTGAAGCTTTCTTT. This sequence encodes CASSPGLPNTEAFF.

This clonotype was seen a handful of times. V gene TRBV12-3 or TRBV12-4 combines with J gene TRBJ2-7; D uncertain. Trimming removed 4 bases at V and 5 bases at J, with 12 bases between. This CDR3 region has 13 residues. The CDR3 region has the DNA TGTGCCAGCAGTTACCCAGCCGGCCACGAGCAGTACTTC. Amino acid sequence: CASSYPAGHEQYF.

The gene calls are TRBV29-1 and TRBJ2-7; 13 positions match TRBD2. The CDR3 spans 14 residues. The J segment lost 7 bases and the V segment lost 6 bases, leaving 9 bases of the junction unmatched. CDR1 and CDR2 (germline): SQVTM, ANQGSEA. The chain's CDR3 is CSVGLAGDTSEQYF. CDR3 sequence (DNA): TGCAGCGTAGGACTAGCGGGAGACACTAGTGAGCAGTACTTC.

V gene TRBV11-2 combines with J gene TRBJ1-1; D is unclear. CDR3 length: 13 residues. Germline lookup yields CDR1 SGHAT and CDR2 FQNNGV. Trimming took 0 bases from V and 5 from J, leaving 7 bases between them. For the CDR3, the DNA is TGTGCCAGCAGCTTAGAGTCGGGAACTGAAGCTTTCTTT. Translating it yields CASSLESGTEAFF.

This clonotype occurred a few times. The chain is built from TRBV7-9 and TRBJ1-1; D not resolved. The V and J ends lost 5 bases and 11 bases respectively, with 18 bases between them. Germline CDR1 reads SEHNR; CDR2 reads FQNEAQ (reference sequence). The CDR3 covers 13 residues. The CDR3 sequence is CASSVNAGVQAFF. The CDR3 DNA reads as TGTGCCAGCAGCGTCAATGCTGGCGTTCAGGCTTTCTTT.

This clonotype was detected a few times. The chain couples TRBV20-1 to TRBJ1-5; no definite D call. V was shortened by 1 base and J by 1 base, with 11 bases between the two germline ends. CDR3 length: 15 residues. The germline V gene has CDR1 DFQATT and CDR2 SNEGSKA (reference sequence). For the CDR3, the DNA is TGCAGTGCTAGAGCCCAGCTCTTCAGCAATCAGCCCCAGCATTTT. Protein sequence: CSARAQLFSNQPQHF.

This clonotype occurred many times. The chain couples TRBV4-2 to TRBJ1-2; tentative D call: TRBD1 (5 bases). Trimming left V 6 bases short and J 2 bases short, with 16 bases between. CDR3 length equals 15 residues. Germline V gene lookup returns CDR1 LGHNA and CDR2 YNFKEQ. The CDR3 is CASSTWGTPNYGYTF. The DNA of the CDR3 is TGTGCCAGCAGTACTTGGGGGACTCCAAACTATGGCTACACCTTC.

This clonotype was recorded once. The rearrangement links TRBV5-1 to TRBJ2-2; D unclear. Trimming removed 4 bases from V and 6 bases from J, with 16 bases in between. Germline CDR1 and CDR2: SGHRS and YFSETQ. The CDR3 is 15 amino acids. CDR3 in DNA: TGCGCCAGCAGCCTCAACACGGCCCAGGCCGGGGAGCTGTTTTTT. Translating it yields CASSLNTAQAGELFF.

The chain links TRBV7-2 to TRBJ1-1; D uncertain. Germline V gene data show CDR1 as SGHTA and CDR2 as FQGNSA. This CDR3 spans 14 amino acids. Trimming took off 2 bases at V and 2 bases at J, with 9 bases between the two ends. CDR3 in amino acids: CASSLYHDNTEAFF. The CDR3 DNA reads TGTGCCAGCAGCTTATATCATGACAACACTGAAGCTTTCTTT.

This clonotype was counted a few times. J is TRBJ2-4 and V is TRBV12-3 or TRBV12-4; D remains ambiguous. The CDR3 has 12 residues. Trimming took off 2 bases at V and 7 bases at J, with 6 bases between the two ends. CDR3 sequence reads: CASSLTYNIQYF. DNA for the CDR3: TGTGCCAGCAGTTTAACATATAACATTCAGTACTTC.

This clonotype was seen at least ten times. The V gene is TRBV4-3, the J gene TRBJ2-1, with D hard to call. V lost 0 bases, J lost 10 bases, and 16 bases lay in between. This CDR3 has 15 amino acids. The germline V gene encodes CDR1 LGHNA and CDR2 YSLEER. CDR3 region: CASSQEWSYIPEQFF. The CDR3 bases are TGCGCCAGCAGCCAAGAGTGGTCCTATATTCCCGAGCAGTTCTTC.